This T cell receptor (beta chain) comes out of a study of T cell responses to AZD1222 COVID-19 vaccine. Comment on this clone: Its specificity is unknown.

The CDR3 has 15 residues. The V and J ends lost 1 base and 3 bases, in that order; junction bases with no gene match: 4. Germline V gene lookup returns CDR1 LGHNA and CDR2 YSLEER. The repertoire was sequenced with immunoSEQ multiplex PCR; TCRdb's copy has only in-frame clones and lacks some. The sample includes more than 140,000 clones, under 95% of them seen just once. Regarding the study as a whole: Regions 160-218 and 743-854 held dominance among vaccine-associated CD4 TCRs, which spanned spike. Nearly half of unique spike-specific TCRs reportedly avoided B.1.351 and B.1.1.7 mutated regions. Spike-specific TCR breadth rose after two AZD1222 doses, and depth rose as well.

The chain recombines TRBV4-3 with TRBJ2-7; the match to TRBD2 covers 9 bases. The source is an adult in good health. Here the sequenced sample was peripheral blood, taken on day 0 of AZD1222 vaccination. CDR3 sequence (DNA): TGCGCCAGCAGCCAAGGGACTAGCGATTACTACGAGCAGTACTTC. It translates to CASSQGTSDYYEQYF.